The 27 T cell receptor beta chains listed next were all sequenced from one sample in a study of blood T cells in healthy people across ages. PCR was performed a second time for about 7 to 11 cycles using a sample-barcoded 5' primer and a J-beta primer mix. TCRdb re-called the 5' RACE reads through MiXCR, storing one row per CDR3 protein. Of around 1,100,000 distinct CDR3 sequences in the sample, more than 30% are singletons; the top ten hold over 10%. The sample comprised blood. These receptors were obtained from a man between 18 and 35 years old in good health.

J is TRBJ2-1 and V is TRBV4-3; D uncertain. V was cut by 3 bases and J by 9 bases, with 18 bases left in between. This CDR3 contains 15 residues. CDR1 and CDR2 (germline): LGHNA, YSLEER. This CDR3 is CASSQSRSVMGEQFF. For the CDR3, the DNA is TGCGCCAGCAGCCAGTCGAGAAGCGTTATGGGTGAGCAGTTCTTC.

This clonotype was seen only a few times. The chain recombines TRBV20-1 with TRBJ1-1; D is ambiguous. Trimming stripped 6 bases from V and 4 bases from J, with 12 bases between. This CDR3 comprises 12 residues. The germline gives CDR1 DFQATT, CDR2 SNEGSKA (reference sequence). CDR3 sequence: CSAKGLSTEAFF. The CDR3 region has the DNA TGCAGTGCCAAAGGGCTTAGCACTGAAGCTTTCTTT.

This clonotype was counted a few times. The chain has TRBV7-9 and TRBJ2-5, with a tentative D call TRBD2 (6 bases). The DNA end favors TRBJ2-7, so the J call may be wrong. Germline CDR1 reads SEHNR; CDR2 reads FQNEAQ (reference sequence). The CDR3 extends over 14 amino acids. For the CDR3, the DNA is TGTGCCAGCAGCTTAAATGGCAGGGAGGACGAGCAGTACTTC. Its protein is CASSLNGREDEQYF.

About this clonotype itself: A read error may account for a junction end that differs from germline. The chain carries TRBV27 and TRBJ1-6; D remains unclear. The CDR3 consists of 14 residues. Per the germline V gene, CDR1 is MNHEY and CDR2 is SMNVEV (reference sequence). The chain's CDR3 is CASSFGVYNPPLHF. CDR3 in DNA: TGTGCCAGCAGTTTCGGGGTCTATAATCCACCCCTCCACTTT.

This clonotype has more than one count but fewer than ten. The CDR3: CASSATGQGRGGYTF. For the CDR3, the DNA is TGTGCCAGCAGTGCCACGGGACAGGGGCGCGGTGGCTACACCTTC. The rearrangement links TRBV6-2 or TRBV6-3 to TRBJ1-2, with TRBD1 matching over 10 bases. The length of the CDR3 is 15 residues. The germline V gene encodes CDR1 MNHEY and CDR2 SVGEGT. J lost 7 bases, V lost 5 bases, and 10 bases had no gene match.

The table lists this clonotype with a few counts. The chain has TRBV7-9 and TRBJ1-1; unclear D gene. V was pared by 1 base and J by 2 bases, with 11 bases between. The CDR3 covers 15 residues. Germline values: CDR1 SEHNR, CDR2 FQNEAQ (reference sequence). The CDR3 here is CASSLDGRRNTEAFF. CDR3 DNA: TGTGCCAGCAGCTTAGATGGGAGGCGCAACACTGAAGCTTTCTTT.

This clonotype appeared a few times. The CDR3 protein is CASSFKAGDKYTDTQYF. DNA for the CDR3: TGTGCCAGCAGTTTTAAAGCTGGGGACAAATACACAGATACGCAGTATTTT. The rearrangement joins TRBV12-3 or TRBV12-4 to TRBJ2-3; TRBD1 might be the D (6 bases). V was cut by 3 bases and J by 2 bases, with 18 bases left in between. The CDR3 has 17 amino acids.

DNA for the CDR3: TGTGCCAGCAGTCCAACACTAGCGGGGGGACAAGAGACCCAGTACTTC. This sequence encodes CASSPTLAGGQETQYF. V and J are TRBV27 and TRBJ2-5; TRBD2 matches at 12 bases. The ends lost 5 bases at V and 2 bases at J; junction bases unmatched: 6. Germline V CDR1 and CDR2: MNHEY, SMNVEV (reference sequence). CDR3 length: 16 amino acids.

This chain links TRBV9 with TRBJ2-2; D not certain. Germline CDR1 and CDR2: SGDLS and YYNGEE. V was trimmed by 2 bases and J by 5 bases, leaving 7 bases between them. This CDR3 region has 13 residues. In nucleotides, the CDR3 is TGTGCCAGCAGCGTCCGTATTACCGGGGAGCTGTTTTTT. Translating gives CASSVRITGELFF.

Only a few counts were recorded for this clonotype. The chain combines TRBV9 with TRBJ2-3, with 10 nucleotides matching TRBD2. CDR3 size: 16 residues. Germline V gives CDR1 SGDLS, CDR2 YYNGEE. After removal of 0 bases from V and 7 bases from J, the junction contained 8 bases not matched to a gene. CDR3 protein: CASSVGSSGGPNTQYF. The CDR3 bases are TGTGCCAGCAGCGTAGGGTCTAGCGGGGGCCCCAATACGCAGTATTTT.

The genes are TRBV3-1 and TRBJ2-4; D gene ambiguous. V was cut by 7 bases and J by 7 bases, with 20 bases left in between. The CDR3 is made up of 15 amino acids. CDR1 is LGHDT, CDR2 YNNKEL, per germline (reference sequence). The chain's CDR3 is CASTQTVKTWNIQYF. The CDR3, as DNA: TGTGCCAGCACCCAGACGGTTAAAACTTGGAACATTCAGTACTTC.

This clonotype was observed a handful of times. The chain carries TRBV4-3 and TRBJ2-1; the match to TRBD2 covers 9 bases. The V segment lost 0 bases and the J segment 6 bases; nucleotides outside the gene matches: 9. The germline gives CDR1 LGHNA, CDR2 YSLEER. CDR3 size: 17 residues. In DNA, the CDR3 is TGCGCCAGCAGCCAAGAAATTCGGCGGGGGGGCCGCAATGAGCAGTTCTTC. Protein: CASSQEIRRGGRNEQFF.

To note about this clonotype: A much larger clone lies a single base off, so this may be a read error. V gene TRBV6-6 combines with J gene TRBJ1-2; TRBD1 is a possible D gene (6 bases). V dropped 4 bases and J dropped 4 bases, with 13 bases sitting between them. The length of the CDR3 is 14 residues. In germline, CDR1 is MNHNY, CDR2 SVGAGI (reference sequence). The CDR3 here is CASSSWTEFYGYTF. The CDR3 nucleotides are TGTGCCAGCAGTTCCTGGACAGAGTTCTATGGCTACACCTTC.

The chain combines TRBV12-3 or TRBV12-4 with TRBJ1-1; D might be TRBD1 (5 bases). This CDR3 is built from 15 residues. V was clipped by 10 bases and J by 0 bases, with 18 bases between them. The CDR3 region has the DNA TGTGCCATCATAACGGGGGGATCGGTGAACACTGAAGCTTTCTTT. Translated: CAIITGGSVNTEAFF.

Only a few counts were recorded for this clonotype. The chain employs TRBV3-1 and TRBJ1-2; 7 bases align to TRBD1. This CDR3 is built from 17 residues. Per germline, CDR1 LGHDT and CDR2 YNNKEL (reference sequence). The J segment lost 4 bases and the V segment lost 1 base, leaving 12 bases of the junction unmatched. CDR3 sequence: CASSQVVGRGISYGYTF. CDR3 DNA: TGTGCCAGCAGCCAAGTTGTGGGCAGGGGGATCTCCTATGGCTACACCTTC.

This chain uses TRBV7-9 with TRBJ1-6; D is ambiguous. The V gene lost 1 base and the J gene lost 13 bases, with 14 bases spanning the gap. This CDR3 is built from 14 residues. The V gene's germline CDR1 is SEHNR and CDR2 FQNEAQ (reference sequence). CDR3 coding DNA: TGTGCCAGCAGCTTAGATCCTCTAACTTCGCCCCTCCACTTT. Translating it yields CASSLDPLTSPLHF. Full variable domain (outside the CDR3, taken from reference TRBV7-9 and TRBJ1-6): DTGVSQNPRHKITKRGQNVTFRCDPISEHNRLYWYRQTLGQGPEFLTYFQNEAQLEKSRLLSDRFSAERPKGSFSTLEIQRTEQGDSAMYLCASSLDPLTSPLHFGNGTRLTVT.

This clonotype was observed a handful of times. The V call is TRBV7-2, the J call TRBJ2-7; D gene ambiguous. Trimming cost V 1 base and J 0 bases, with 7 bases left between them. CDR1 is SGHTA, CDR2 FQGNSA, per germline. This CDR3 has 14 amino acids. The chain's CDR3 is CASSLGDHSYEQYF. CDR3 bases: TGTGCCAGCAGCTTAGGAGACCACTCCTACGAGCAGTACTTC. Looking up the rest from reference TRBV7-2 and TRBJ2-7 gives the full variable domain: GAGVSQSPSNKVTEKGKDVELRCDPISGHTALYWYRQSLGQGLEFLIYFQGNSAPDKSGLPSDRFSAERTGGSVSTLTIQRTQQEDSAVYLCASSLGDHSYEQYFGPGTRLTVT.

V and J are TRBV20-1 and TRBJ1-5; tentatively, D is TRBD1 (6 bases). V was pared by 6 bases and J by 5 bases, with 20 bases between. Germline V gene data show CDR1 as DFQATT and CDR2 as SNEGSKA (reference sequence). The length of the CDR3 is 15 residues. The CDR3 region is CSARGAGEGDQPQHF. The CDR3 region has the DNA TGCAGTGCCCGAGGGGCAGGGGAAGGCGATCAGCCCCAGCATTTT.

The rearrangement joins TRBV20-1 to TRBJ2-1; TRBD1 or TRBD2 may be the D gene (5 bases each). This CDR3 is 12 amino acids long. Looked up from germline, CDR1 is DFQATT and CDR2 is SNEGSKA (reference sequence). Trimming pared 6 bases from V and 1 base from J, leaving 7 bases between. CDR3 sequence: CSARESYNEQFF. The CDR3 DNA reads as TGCAGTGCCAGGGAGTCCTACAATGAGCAGTTCTTC.

The gene calls are TRBV12-3 or TRBV12-4 and TRBJ2-5; D gene uncertain. The V end was cut by 3 bases, the J end by 2 bases, with 7 bases between. The CDR3 is 13 amino acids. For the CDR3, the DNA is TGTGCCAGCAGTTTGTGGGGACAAGAGACCCAGTACTTC. It encodes CASSLWGQETQYF.

The chain links TRBV5-1 to TRBJ1-1; D unclear. V was clipped by 6 bases and J by 4 bases, with 16 bases between them. CDR3 size: 14 residues. Germline assignment: CDR1 SGHRS and CDR2 YFSETQ. In DNA, the CDR3 is TGCGCCAGCACCTTAAGTCCGTCGGGCACTGAAGCTTTCTTT. Encoded protein: CASTLSPSGTEAFF.

This rearrangement joins TRBV12-3 or TRBV12-4 to TRBJ1-1, with TRBD1 identical over 9 bases. The CDR3 totals 14 residues. V shed 2 bases, J shed 6 bases, and the junction held 4 bases outside the gene matches. CDR3 residues: CASSLRGQGAEAFF. CDR3 DNA sequence: TGTGCCAGCAGTTTAAGGGGACAGGGTGCTGAAGCTTTCTTT.

This clonotype was observed a few times. The J gene is TRBJ2-1, the V gene TRBV20-1; D is perhaps TRBD1 (6 bases). Germline V lookup: CDR1 DFQATT, CDR2 SNEGSKA (reference sequence). The germline V and J ends were trimmed by 5 bases and 2 bases, with 16 bases remaining between them. The CDR3 runs to 15 residues. In nucleotides, the CDR3 is TGCAGTGCTTGGGACCAGGGGAACCCCTACAATGAGCAGTTCTTC. Residues: CSAWDQGNPYNEQFF.

The V gene is TRBV2, the J gene TRBJ1-2; 10 positions match TRBD1. CDR1 and CDR2 from the germline V gene are SNHLY and FYNNEI. The V segment lost 7 bases and the J segment 0 bases; nucleotides outside the gene matches: 2. The CDR3 is made up of 14 amino acids. This chain's CDR3 is CASIGTGANYGYTF. DNA of the CDR3: TGTGCCAGCATCGGGACAGGGGCTAACTATGGCTACACCTTC.

The chain carries TRBV25-1 and TRBJ1-1; 9 bases match TRBD1. Looked up from germline, CDR1 is MGHDK and CDR2 is SYGVNS. This CDR3 has 12 amino acids. The V gene end was trimmed by 7 bases and the J gene end by 8 bases; junction bases not matched to a gene: 5. Written as DNA, the CDR3 is TGTGCCAGCACGACCGGGACAGGGGAAGCTTTCTTT. Amino acid sequence: CASTTGTGEAFF.

This clonotype has only a few counts. The chain is built from TRBV9 and TRBJ2-5; D perhaps matches TRBD1 (5 bases). V lost 5 bases and J 5 bases, leaving 19 bases between the germline ends. This CDR3 has 15 amino acids. Germline V gene sequence: CDR1 SGDLS, CDR2 YYNGEE. The CDR3 coding sequence is TGTGCCAGCAGACCTACAGACAGCCTGGGGGAGACCCAGTACTTC. Amino acids: CASRPTDSLGETQYF.

This sequence joins TRBV29-1 and TRBJ1-3, with a weak D call TRBD1 (5 bases). V dropped 6 bases and J dropped 4 bases, with 10 bases sitting between them. The CDR3 is 12 residues long. Germline V lookup: CDR1 SQVTM, CDR2 ANQGSEA. The CDR3 nucleotides read TGCAGCGTCGGGGGAGGGGGAAACACCATATATTTT. This translates into CSVGGGGNTIYF.